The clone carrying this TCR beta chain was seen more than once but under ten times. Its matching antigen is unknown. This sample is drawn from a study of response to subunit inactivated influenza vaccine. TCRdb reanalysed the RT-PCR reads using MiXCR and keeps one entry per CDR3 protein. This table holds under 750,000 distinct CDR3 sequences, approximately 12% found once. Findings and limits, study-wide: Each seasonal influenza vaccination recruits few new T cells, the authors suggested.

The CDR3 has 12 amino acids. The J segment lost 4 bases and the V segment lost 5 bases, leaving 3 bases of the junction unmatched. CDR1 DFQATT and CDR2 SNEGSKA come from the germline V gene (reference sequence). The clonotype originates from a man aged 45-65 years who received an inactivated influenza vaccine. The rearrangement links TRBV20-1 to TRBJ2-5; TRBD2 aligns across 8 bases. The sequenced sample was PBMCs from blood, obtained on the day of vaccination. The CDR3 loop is CSAWSGRETQYF. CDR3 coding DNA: TGCAGTGCTTGGAGCGGGAGAGAGACCCAGTACTTC.